These 6 T cell receptor beta chains originate from one sample sequenced in a study of T cells after yellow fever vaccination (dated by TCRdb to about 2019). This specimen's treatment or condition label, interpreted: live attenuated yellow fever vaccine strain. Receptor amplification or capture employed 5' RACE. Sequenced using an Illumina HiSeq 2500. The public reads were quality trimmed at Q25 with fastp and then assembled into clones with MiXCR by TCRdb, keeping productive beta chains. When rows share a CDR3 protein, they turn into one entry using the most common DNA and genes. The sample table holds over 300,000 distinct CDR3 sequences, of which around 6.8% were seen once. Of the sample, about a sixth falls within the top ten clones. Sequenced material: PBMCs, taken around 45 days after the first yellow fever vaccination. Receptor source: a man younger than 35 who received the YFV17D yellow fever vaccine.

The chain carries TRBV27 and TRBJ2-2; TRBD1 matches at 7 bases. This CDR3 spans 15 amino acids. J gave up 4 bases and V 8 bases, and 10 bases lay outside the gene matches. CDR1 and CDR2 (germline): MNHEY, SMNVEV (reference sequence). The CDR3 sequence is CASGATGYGTGELFF. For the CDR3, the DNA is TGTGCCAGCGGAGCGACAGGGTACGGCACCGGGGAGCTGTTTTTT.

This clonotype was observed at least ten times. The CDR3 sequence: CASSYRRPGTEAFF. CDR3 nucleotide sequence: TGTGCCAGCAGTTACCGTCGGCCAGGTACTGAAGCTTTCTTT. V and J are TRBV6-5 and TRBJ1-1; D gene uncertain. The CDR3 totals 14 residues. Germline V gives CDR1 MNHEY, CDR2 SVGAGI. Trimming removed 2 bases from V and 5 bases from J, with 12 bases in between.

This clonotype was seen a few times. The CDR3 loop reads CASSSLFPKNYNEQFF. The CDR3 bases are TGTGCCAGCAGCTCCCTCTTCCCCAAAAATTACAATGAGCAGTTCTTC. The chain uses TRBV5-6 and TRBJ2-1; D gene uncertain. The V end lost 3 bases, the J end lost 4 bases, and 17 bases lay between the germline ends. The CDR3 runs 16 residues. Germline V gene sequence: CDR1 SGHDT, CDR2 YYEEEE.

The chain carries TRBV7-2 and TRBJ2-1; 7 bases line up with TRBD2. The CDR3 runs 13 residues. V trimming: 3 bases; J trimming: 5 bases; junction bases outside the gene matches: 1. CDR1 and CDR2 (germline): SGHTA, FQGNSA. The CDR3 bases are TGTGCCAGCAGCTTCGGGACTAACAATGAGCAGTTCTTC. Translation: CASSFGTNNEQFF.

The J gene is TRBJ2-3, the V gene TRBV7-3, with 7 bases identical to TRBD1. Germline CDR1 SGHTA, CDR2 FQGTGA. The CDR3 loop spans 13 amino acids. Trimming at V came to 7 bases and at J to 2 bases, leaving 3 bases not matched to a gene. In DNA form, the CDR3 reads TGTGCCAGCAAGGGACAGAACACAGATACGCAGTATTTT. Encoded protein: CASKGQNTDTQYF.

This clonotype was counted between two and nine times. This chain connects TRBV20-1 to TRBJ2-2; D might be TRBD1 or TRBD2, each matching 6 bases. The V and J ends lost 6 bases and 1 base respectively, with 9 bases between them. The CDR3 has 13 amino acids. CDR1 and CDR2 from the germline V gene are DFQATT and SNEGSKA (reference sequence). The CDR3 region is CSAGGQNTGELFF. CDR3 in DNA: TGCAGTGCGGGGGGCCAGAACACCGGGGAGCTGTTTTTT.